This TCR beta chain was sequenced during a study of metastatic and nonmetastatic thyroid tumors. Study findings and constraints: Benign nodules reportedly had significantly lower TCR beta diversity than malignant thyroid tumors in blood and tumor.

No patient had received any treatment before thyroid surgery. For this clone: Its cognate antigen is unknown.

Original methodology: A classifier for distant metastasis in papillary thyroid cancer was constructed using CDR3 differences observed across clinicopathological groups. TCRdb redid the clone calls on the PCR reads using MiXCR. The V and J calls follow TCRdb's processing rather than the paper's. The sample shows about 43,000 clones, approximately 24% of them seen only once. This CDR3 has 15 residues. Trimming left V 1 base short and J 2 bases short, with 11 bases between. The germline gives CDR1 SGHRS, CDR2 YFSETQ. The rearrangement uses TRBV5-1 and TRBJ2-3; D is possibly TRBD1 (5 bases). The sequenced sample was tumor tissue. The clonotype comes from a female donor with papillary thyroid cancer or a benign thyroid nodule (not recorded which). Some clones in this sample may be carry-over from other donors' samples. CDR3 DNA: TGCGCCAGCAGCTTGTATGACAGACACACAGATACGCAGTATTTT. This translates into CASSLYDRHTDTQYF. Variable domain in full (rest from reference TRBV5-1 and TRBJ2-3): KAGVTQTPRYLIKTRGQQVTLSCSPISGHRSVSWYQQTPGQGLQFLFEYFSETQRNKGNFPGRFSGRQFSNSRSEMNVSTLELGDSALYLCASSLYDRHTDTQYFGPGTRLTVL.